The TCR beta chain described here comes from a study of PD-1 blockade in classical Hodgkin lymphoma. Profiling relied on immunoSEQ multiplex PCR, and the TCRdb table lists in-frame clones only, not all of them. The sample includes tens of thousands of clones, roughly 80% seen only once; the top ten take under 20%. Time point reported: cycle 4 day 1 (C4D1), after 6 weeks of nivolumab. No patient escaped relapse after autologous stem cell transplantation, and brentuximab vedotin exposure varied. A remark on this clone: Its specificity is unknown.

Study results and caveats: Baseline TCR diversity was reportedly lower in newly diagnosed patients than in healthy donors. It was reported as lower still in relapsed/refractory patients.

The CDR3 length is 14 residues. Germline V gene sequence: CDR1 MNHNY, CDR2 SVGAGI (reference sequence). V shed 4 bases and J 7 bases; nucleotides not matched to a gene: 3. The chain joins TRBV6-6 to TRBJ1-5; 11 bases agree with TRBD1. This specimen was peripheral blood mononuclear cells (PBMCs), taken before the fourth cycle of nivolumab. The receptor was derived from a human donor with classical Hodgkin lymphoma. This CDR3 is CASSWDRGGQPQHF. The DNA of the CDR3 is TGTGCCAGCAGTTGGGACAGGGGGGGACAGCCCCAGCATTTT.